This TCR beta chain comes out of a study of cytomegalovirus exposure and HLA in healthy donors. Study at large: Within an early data release were about 90 million unique TCRs drawn from HLA-typed donors. Findings and limits, study-wide: Previously analyzed data showed that most TCR beta V segments were productive at a frequency of about 90% or about 30%. One later analysis reportedly identified an Asian-associated ancestry cluster that showed fewer N-insertions than the approximately 600-donor mean.

About this clone itself: Its antigen remains unknown. The sample has other DNA sequences that encode this CDR3 too.

The ends were cut back, 1 base at V and 5 bases at J, with 23 bases in the middle. Germline V gene lookup returns CDR1 MGHRA and CDR2 YSYEKL. The CDR3 has 19 residues. Use of 60 Vbeta and 13 Jbeta primers characterized the PCR. Data came from immunoSEQ multiplex PCR; TCRdb stores just in-frame clones and leaves some out. Here the sample spans some 120,000 clones, about four fifths being singletons. Sequencing input: PBMCs. This receptor was identified in a man aged 30-40 years in good health and CMV-seronegative. V gene TRBV4-1 combines with J gene TRBJ2-2; D is perhaps TRBD2 (6 bases). The CDR3 DNA sequence: TGCGCCAGCAGCCAAGGGATTCTGAAACGGGAGAGTGGAACCGGGGAGCTGTTTTTT. Its protein is CASSQGILKRESGTGELFF.